Listed below are T cell receptor beta chains from one sample, sequenced in a study of T-cell reconstitution after alpha-beta-depleted transplantation in children. TCRdb independently ran MiXCR on the PCR reads; one entry per CDR3 protein. Here the sample spans 440,000 or so distinct CDR3 sequences, approximately 41% being singletons. The sample in question was PBMCs, obtained before TCRalphabeta/CD19-depleted stem cell transplant. The receptors were sampled from a girl aged 2-10 years with aplastic anemia, due to receive a stem cell transplant. The CDR3 runs from the conserved cysteine through the conserved F or W. A D gene is named only where the DNA matches it firmly. Clone size is given for some rows only: seen once, a few or many times, or a class if the clone is expanded.

v_gene	d_gene	abundance	j_gene	CDR3nt	CDR3aa
TRBV2	TRBD2	-	TRBJ2-7	TGTGCCAGTCAATCGGGACTAGCGGGATTTTCGGAGCAGTACTTC	CASQSGLAGFSEQYF
TRBV11-2	TRBD1	many	TRBJ2-2	TGTGCCAGCAGCACGGGACAGGTGCCGATCGGGGCCGGGGAGCTGTTTTTT	CASSTGQVPIGAGELFF
TRBV5-5	TRBD1	-	TRBJ2-3	TGTGCCAGCAGCTTGAGAATAGCGGCGGACAGGGGAGATACGCAGTATTTT	CASSLRIAADRGDTQYF
TRBV29-1	-	few	TRBJ2-2	TGCAGCGGAGGTGGCGGATCGAACACCGGGGAGCTGTTTTTT	CSGGGGSNTGELFF
TRBV7-9	-	few	TRBJ1-1	TGTGCCAGCAGCCCCCAGATGGGGACATGGACTGAAGCTTTCTTT	CASSPQMGTWTEAFF
TRBV20-1	TRBD2	few	TRBJ2-3	TGCAGTGCTAGAGCACTAGCGGACCGCACAGATACGCAGTATTTT	CSARALADRTDTQYF
TRBV3-1	-	-	TRBJ1-3	TGTGCCAGCAGCCAAGAAAGAAGAGCCACCTCTGGAAACACCATATATTTT	CASSQERRATSGNTIYF
TRBV7-4	TRBD2	-	TRBJ2-7	TGTGCCAGCAGCTTGCTAGCGGGGGCCCCCAATTACGAGCAGTACTTC	CASSLLAGAPNYEQYF
TRBV4-1	TRBD2	few	TRBJ2-1	TGCGCCAGCAGCCACAGTAGCGGGAGAGTTACTCACAATGAGCAGTTCTTC	CASSHSSGRVTHNEQFF
TRBV18	TRBD2	-	TRBJ2-7	TGTGCCAGCTCACCCGCCCAGCGGGATTACGAGCAGTACTTC	CASSPAQRDYEQYF
TRBV20-1	-	-	TRBJ2-1	TGCAGTGCTAGAGATCTTAGGGACGGTCGAGGCTACAATGAGCAGTTCTTC	CSARDLRDGRGYNEQFF
TRBV5-4	-	-	TRBJ1-1	TGTGCCAGCAGCTTGGAGGGCTTATTCACTGAAGCTTTCTTT	CASSLEGLFTEAFF
TRBV20-1	-	-	TRBJ2-3	TGCAGTGCTAGATCCCAGACTAGCACAGATACGCAGTATTTT	CSARSQTSTDTQYF
TRBV5-6	TRBD1	-	TRBJ1-4	TGTGCCAGCAGCCGCCGACAGGGTTCGGGTGAAAAACTGTTTTTT	CASSRRQGSGEKLFF
TRBV11-2	TRBD1	-	TRBJ2-7	TGTGCCAGCAGCGTCCGGGACAGGGGATCGGACGAGCAGTACTTC	CASSVRDRGSDEQYF
TRBV20-1	TRBD2	few	TRBJ2-7	TGCAGTGCTTCAAGACTAGCCCCATACGAGCAGTACTTC	CSASRLAPYEQYF
TRBV20-1	TRBD1	few	TRBJ2-7	TGCAGTGCTGGAACTCCGAGAGACAGGGGGCCATGGAACGTCTACGAGCAGTACTTC	CSAGTPRDRGPWNVYEQYF
TRBV4-1	TRBD2	-	TRBJ2-1	TGCGCCAGCAGCCAAGTTATAGGTCGGGAGGATAGTGAGCAGTTCTTC	CASSQVIGREDSEQFF
TRBV12-3/TRBV12-4	TRBD2	many	TRBJ2-3	TGTGCCAGCAGCACACTAGCGGGAGTCACCGATACGCAGTATTTT	CASSTLAGVTDTQYF
TRBV6-5	-	-	TRBJ2-1	TGTGCCAGCAGGCCCCTTTCGCCGAGCTCCTACAATGAGCAGTTCTTC	CASRPLSPSSYNEQFF
TRBV7-9	TRBD1	-	TRBJ1-5	TGTGCCAGCAGCCCGGGACAGGGAATGGGGCCCCAGCATTTT	CASSPGQGMGPQHF
TRBV5-1	TRBD2	many	TRBJ2-1	TGCGCCAGCAGCTTGTTTGGGGGGGTGGATGAGCAGTTCTTC	CASSLFGGVDEQFF
TRBV7-2	-	many	TRBJ1-1	TGTGCCAGCAGCTTAACAGCGATGAACACTGAAGCTTTCTTT	CASSLTAMNTEAFF
TRBV27	TRBD1	many	TRBJ2-1	TGTGCCAGCAGGGAGCAGGGGGCGAGGAGCAATGAGCAGTTCTTC	CASREQGARSNEQFF
TRBV4-1	-	-	TRBJ1-3	TGCGCCAGCAGCCAAGAGGGACCGCACTCTGGAAACACCATATATTTT	CASSQEGPHSGNTIYF
TRBV27	-	-	TRBJ2-3	TGTGCCAGCAGTTTATGGGACAGCACAGATACGCAGTATTTT	CASSLWDSTDTQYF
TRBV6-2/TRBV6-3	-	-	TRBJ2-1	TGTGCCAGCAAGGGGACCAGGTACGGGATCGATGAGCAGTTCTTC	CASKGTRYGIDEQFF
TRBV5-1	TRBD2	once	TRBJ2-1	TGCGCCAGCCACGATAAGACTAGCGGATTCAGCTCCTACAATGAGCAGTTCTTC	CASHDKTSGFSSYNEQFF
TRBV5-4	TRBD2	few	TRBJ2-2	TGTGCCAGCAGCTTGACTAGCGCAAACACCGGGGAGCTGTTTTTT	CASSLTSANTGELFF
TRBV6-1	-	many	TRBJ1-2	TGTGCCAGCAGCCAGACCGCTAACTATGGCTACACCTTC	CASSQTANYGYTF
TRBV5-1	-	many	TRBJ2-2	TGCGCCAGCAGCTGGCAGGAGGCCGGGGAGCTGTTTTTT	CASSWQEAGELFF
TRBV7-9	TRBD1	many	TRBJ2-2	TGTGCCAGCGGGGGACAGGGTCGGGCCGGGGAGCTGTTTTTT	CASGGQGRAGELFF
TRBV7-2	-	many	TRBJ2-7	TGTGCCAGCAGCTTGGGCAACAGGGTGAACGAGCAGTACTTC	CASSLGNRVNEQYF
TRBV6-1	-	-	TRBJ1-1	TGTGCCAGCGGAGGGGGAGTCATGAACACTGAAGCTTTCTTT	CASGGGVMNTEAFF
TRBV6-2/TRBV6-3	-	-	TRBJ2-1	TGTGCCAGCAGCGCCGGGGCCTTTAAGTTCTTC	CASSAGAFKFF
TRBV19	-	many	TRBJ2-1	TGTGCCAGTACTCAGGGTATAGGAAGCTCCTACAATGAGCAGTTCTTC	CASTQGIGSSYNEQFF
TRBV20-1	-	many	TRBJ2-1	TGCAGTCCGCGGGACACGGGAGTCCCTAGATCCTACAATGAGCAGTTCTTC	CSPRDTGVPRSYNEQFF
TRBV5-5	-	-	TRBJ2-3	TGTGCCAGCAGCTTACTTCGGGACGGGCGGACAGATACGCAGTATTTT	CASSLLRDGRTDTQYF
TRBV20-1	-	-	TRBJ2-3	TGCAGTGCCTCAAATTTGGCGGCAGCGGCAGATACGCAGTATTTT	CSASNLAAAADTQYF
TRBV29-1	TRBD1	-	TRBJ1-1	TGCAGCGTTCACAGGGGGTACACTGAAGCTTTCTTT	CSVHRGYTEAFF
TRBV20-1	-	few	TRBJ1-1	TGCAGTGCTAGAGAGGGGTTTCAGCCAGCTTTCTTT	CSAREGFQPAFF
TRBV27	TRBD2	-	TRBJ2-1	TGTGCCAGCAGCCGGACTAGCGGGGCCTACAATGAGCAGTTCTTC	CASSRTSGAYNEQFF
TRBV5-1	TRBD2	-	TRBJ2-3	TGCGCCAGCAGCCCTAGCGGGATGATTAGCACAGATACGCAGTATTTT	CASSPSGMISTDTQYF
TRBV3-1	-	few	TRBJ2-7	TGTGCCAGCAGCCCCCGGCACGGCGAGCAGTACTTC	CASSPRHGEQYF
TRBV5-1	TRBD1	many	TRBJ2-2	TGCGCCACCCGCGGACAGGGTAATACCGGGGAGCTGTTTTTT	CATRGQGNTGELFF
TRBV20-1	TRBD1	-	TRBJ2-7	TGCAGTGCGAATGACAGGGCCCACGAGCAGTACTTC	CSANDRAHEQYF
TRBV7-9	-	few	TRBJ2-5	TGTGCCAGCAGCCCCGACCTCCAGCGGACCCAGTACTTC	CASSPDLQRTQYF
TRBV6-1	-	few	TRBJ1-1	TGTGCCAGCAGCCCCCAGTGGGTACTGAACACTGAAGCTTTCTTT	CASSPQWVLNTEAFF
TRBV12-3/TRBV12-4	TRBD1	-	TRBJ2-1	TGTGCCAGCAGCCCCACAGGGGGTAGACGCAATGAGCAGTTCTTC	CASSPTGGRRNEQFF
TRBV5-4	-	few	TRBJ2-1	TGTGCCAGCAGCTTGCCGGGGCAGGGGTTGAATGAGCAGTTCTTC	CASSLPGQGLNEQFF
TRBV14	-	few	TRBJ1-2	TGTGCCAGCAGCCGACAAGCATATGGCTACACCTTC	CASSRQAYGYTF
TRBV9	TRBD2	-	TRBJ2-3	TGTGCCAGCAGGCGGGGGGGTTCTAGCACAGATACGCAGTATTTT	CASRRGGSSTDTQYF
TRBV20-1	TRBD1	-	TRBJ2-1	TGCAGTGCTAGAGAAGGCGGACAGGGATCCTACAATGAGCAGTTCTTC	CSAREGGQGSYNEQFF
TRBV29-1	-	-	TRBJ1-4	TGCAGCGTTTCCAAGGCGGGGGGAGTCAATGAAAAACTGTTTTTT	CSVSKAGGVNEKLFF